The rows below give T cell receptor beta chains drawn from one sample of a study of T-cell memory formation after mild COVID-19. TCRdb re-called the 5' RACE reads with MiXCR, one entry per CDR3 protein. In the table there are some 450,000 distinct CDR3 sequences, 18% of which are singletons. The sequenced material came from PBMCs or a T cell subset sorted from them (not recorded which). The receptors here all came from a man between 18 and 35 years old who had mild COVID-19 (a few samples of this study predate the infection). Cell type and time point are not known. Each CDR3 is given with its conserved first and last residue. The D gene is left open where the match is weak. Not all rows give a size; the values are once, few, many and, for expanded clones, a class.

d_call	v_call	j_call	clone_size	cdr3_aa	cdr3_nt
.	TRBV27	TRBJ2-7	.	CASRRLSPQISPSYEQYF	TGTGCCAGCAGACGACTCTCCCCTCAGATCTCCCCATCCTACGAGCAGTACTTC
TRBD2	TRBV6-5	TRBJ2-2	few	CASHRLAGGRELFF	TGTGCCAGCCACCGACTAGCGGGGGGCCGGGAGCTGTTTTTT
TRBD2	TRBV5-6	TRBJ2-3	few	CASSKAGTSGGRDTQYF	TGTGCCAGCAGCAAAGCCGGGACTAGCGGGGGGCGAGATACGCAGTATTTT
.	TRBV11-2	TRBJ2-4	few	CASSPGDRAKNIQYF	TGTGCCAGCAGCCCGGGTGATAGGGCCAAAAACATTCAGTACTTC
TRBD1	TRBV9	TRBJ1-2	.	CASYSGTGGGYTF	TGTGCCAGCTACTCCGGGACAGGGGGTGGCTACACCTTC
TRBD1	TRBV5-1	TRBJ1-4	few	CASSLGTGGVTNEKLFF	TGCGCCAGCAGCTTGGGGACAGGGGGCGTAACTAATGAAAAACTGTTTTTT
.	TRBV20-1	TRBJ1-3	.	CSAREPGDSGNTIYF	TGCAGTGCTAGAGAGCCGGGAGACTCTGGAAACACCATATATTTT
.	TRBV4-1	TRBJ2-2	.	CASSQGTEEGRNTGELFF	TGCGCCAGCAGCCAAGGGACGGAGGAGGGGCGGAACACCGGGGAGCTGTTTTTT
.	TRBV5-1	TRBJ1-1	few	CASSLERSNTEAFF	TGCGCCAGCAGCTTGGAGCGCTCGAACACTGAAGCTTTCTTT
.	TRBV20-1	TRBJ1-1	many	CSGRDGGQWTEAFF	TGCAGTGGCAGGGACGGCGGCCAATGGACTGAAGCTTTCTTT
.	TRBV15	TRBJ2-3	.	CATSRGLGQLADTQYF	TGTGCCACCAGCAGGGGGTTAGGACAGCTGGCAGATACGCAGTATTTT
.	TRBV29-1	TRBJ2-3	.	CSVEDRLTDTQYF	TGCAGCGTTGAAGATAGGCTCACAGATACGCAGTATTTT
.	TRBV9	TRBJ2-5	.	CASSTSQIQETKYF	TGTGCCAGCAGCACTAGTCAGATACAAGAGACCAAGTACTTC
TRBD1	TRBV6-6	TRBJ1-5	few	CASRRTGDNQPQHF	TGTGCCAGCAGAAGGACAGGGGACAATCAGCCCCAGCATTTT
.	TRBV4-2	TRBJ2-7	many	CASSQEWSVDEQYF	TGTGCCAGCAGCCAAGAATGGTCCGTCGACGAGCAGTACTTC
TRBD2	TRBV4-3	TRBJ2-3	.	CASSQDLGTSGTDTQYF	TGCGCCAGCAGCCAGGATCTAGGGACTAGCGGAACAGATACGCAGTATTTT
.	TRBV14	TRBJ1-5	.	CASSLFFRTDNSNQPQHF	TGTGCCAGCAGCCTATTTTTTAGGACGGACAATAGCAATCAGCCCCAGCATTTT
.	TRBV7-2	TRBJ2-5	many	CASSLWTKETQYF	TGTGCCAGCAGCTTATGGACTAAAGAGACCCAGTACTTC
.	TRBV4-1	TRBJ1-2	.	CASSLRVIMDYGYTF	TGCGCCAGCAGCCTCAGGGTGATTATGGACTATGGCTACACCTTC
.	TRBV5-1	TRBJ1-4	few	CASSFAASANEKLFF	TGCGCCAGCAGCTTTGCAGCTTCGGCTAATGAAAAACTGTTTTTT
TRBD1	TRBV6-2/TRBV6-3	TRBJ2-1	few	CASKDRVDNEQFF	TGTGCCAGCAAAGACAGGGTAGACAATGAGCAGTTCTTC
.	TRBV19	TRBJ2-7	.	CASSIGGMRGTYEQYF	TGTGCCAGTAGTATTGGCGGGATGAGGGGGACCTACGAGCAGTACTTC
TRBD2	TRBV4-1	TRBJ2-5	.	CASRPLGGGPETQYF	TGCGCCAGCAGACCCCTCGGCGGGGGGCCAGAGACCCAGTACTTC
TRBD1	TRBV27	TRBJ2-2	few	CASRRQGWDTGELFF	TGTGCCAGCAGGAGACAGGGGTGGGACACCGGGGAGCTGTTTTTT
TRBD2	TRBV6-1	TRBJ2-5	.	CASSLRSGGAYQETQYF	TGTGCCAGCAGTCTACGGAGCGGGGGGGCTTACCAAGAGACCCAGTACTTC
TRBD1	TRBV6-2/TRBV6-3	TRBJ2-7	few	CASSPWTGLTEQYF	TGTGCCAGCAGCCCCTGGACAGGGTTGACCGAGCAGTACTTC
TRBD1	TRBV5-1	TRBJ1-1	.	CASSLTPGGNTEAFF	TGCGCCAGCAGCCTAACTCCAGGGGGAAACACTGAAGCTTTCTTT
.	TRBV5-1	TRBJ2-3	many	CASSLGRATDTQYF	TGCGCCAGCAGCTTGGGGAGAGCCACAGATACGCAGTATTTT
.	TRBV5-5	TRBJ1-1	.	CASSMGSRAFF	TGTGCCAGCAGCATGGGATCGCGAGCTTTCTTT
.	TRBV5-4	TRBJ2-1	.	CASSLGRRSSYNEQFF	TGTGCCAGCAGCTTGGGTCGGAGGAGCTCCTACAATGAGCAGTTCTTC
.	TRBV6-5	TRBJ1-6	few	CASSYRGADSPLHF	TGTGCCAGCAGTTACAGGGGTGCAGATTCACCCCTCCACTTT